This T cell receptor (beta chain) was captured in a study of tissue T cells after allogeneic stem cell transplantation. Comments on this clone: Germline and genes: mouse. With the read ending 1 residue before the CDR3 end, the germline J gene is used to fill in that end.

Time point specified: mouse harvest day 7 after allogeneic transplant. The graft held 10^6 splenic CD5+ T cells and 10^7 T-cell-depleted bone marrow cells. The method was immunoSEQ multiplex PCR; TCRdb's version includes in-frame clones alone and lacks a portion of them. The table shows under 4,500 clones, with around 50% occurring only once. V shed 0 bases and J shed 2 bases, with 10 bases lying between them. The CDR3 length is 16 residues. Germline-derived CDR1 and CDR2 are MNHDT and YYDKIL. The chain recombines TRBV17 with TRBJ1-4, with D perhaps TRBD1 (5 bases). The sample was lymph node tissue. The TCR was taken from a female BALB/c mouse given C57BL/6 T cells with graft-versus-host disease after an allogeneic hematopoietic cell transplant. The CDR3 is CASSRDGRQSNERLFF. Incomplete CDR3 DNA: TGTGCTAGCAGTAGAGATGGGAGACAGTCCAACGAAAGATTATTT.